This T cell receptor beta chain was recovered during a study of identical twins. Findings and limits, study-wide: A partial confounding effect on zero-insertion analyses could come from invariant MAIT and iNKT cells. Weaker excess twin sharing was observed in beta out-of-frame sequences. Out-of-frame TCR alpha sharing observed in monozygotic twins exceeded model estimates.

The CDR3 length is 16 residues. CDR1 and CDR2 (germline): MNHEY, SVGEGT. Deletions cut 2 bases from V and 4 bases from J, with 17 bases between. Unique molecular identifiers were present on the cDNA, which also gained a universal primer site by template switching. One entry per CDR3 protein results from TCRdb running MiXCR on the 5' RACE reads. The data contain 200,000 to 300,000 distinct CDR3 sequences, about 11% of them seen just once; the ten biggest clones take up 10%. This clonotype was seen a few times. The antigen remains undetermined. This sequence was found in a man aged 50-59 years in good health. Specimen: memory T cells sorted from blood. This chain uses TRBV6-2 or TRBV6-3 with TRBJ1-1; TRBD1 might be the D (6 bases). The DNA for the CDR3 is TGTGCCAGCAGTTACAAATATGGGGGGCCGGGCACTGAAGCTTTCTTT. Encoded protein: CASSYKYGGPGTEAFF.